The clone carrying this TCR beta chain has just a few counts. The target antigen is unknown. TCRdb re-derived calls from the 5' RACE reads in MiXCR, one entry per CDR3 protein. The sample has 750,000 to 850,000 distinct CDR3 sequences; approximately 12% are singletons. The record originates from a study of CD8 T cells in ankylosing spondylitis. Points from the study as a whole: Several of the motif variants were reported before in synovial fluid and blood from reactive arthritis. About 8 highly homologous variants made up a TCR beta motif, and this motif appeared characteristic of ankylosing spondylitis blood.

Germline V CDR1 and CDR2: DFQATT, SNEGSKA (reference sequence). The CDR3 covers 13 residues. Losses at the gene ends were 6 bases for V and 6 bases for J; bases not matched to a gene: 6. Sequencing input: blood, either unsorted or a sorted T cell fraction (not recorded which). This clonotype originated in a male donor with ankylosing spondylitis. This chain uses TRBV20-1 with TRBJ1-5; 9 bases are a match to TRBD1. Here the CDR3 reads CSAPGQGGQPQHF. CDR3 nucleotide sequence: TGCAGTGCGCCGGGACAGGGTGGTCAGCCCCAGCATTTT.